This passage covers 17 T cell receptor beta chains from one sample sequenced in a study of post-analysis software for immune sequencing data. Study conclusions and caveats: Comparison of patients with controls showed five TRBV segments more frequent in patients, TRBV5-6, TRBV5-1 and TRBV20-1 among them.

Antigens of these TCRs are unknown. cDNA libraries for TCR beta contained unique molecular identifiers. One entry per CDR3 protein, called by TCRdb with MiXCR from the PCR reads. This sample has fewer than 900,000 distinct CDR3 sequences; under 60% occur once, and the top ten carry approximately 5%. What was sequenced was blood. The receptors were gathered from a girl aged 5 to 17 with multiple sclerosis.

This clonotype has a handful of counts. This rearrangement joins TRBV15 to TRBJ2-1; tentatively, D is TRBD2 (5 bases). Germline V gives CDR1 LNHNV, CDR2 YYDKDF (reference sequence). V was pared by 1 base and J by 0 bases, with 16 bases between. There are 18 residues in the CDR3. In DNA, the CDR3 is TGTGCCACCAGCAGAGGCGACGGGCGGAGGAGCTCCTACAATGAGCAGTTCTTC. Translation gives CATSRGDGRRSSYNEQFF.

CDR3 nucleotide sequence: TGTGCCAGCAGGGAGCGGACTTACAATGAGCAGTTCTTC. Protein: CASRERTYNEQFF. The chain employs TRBV7-2 and TRBJ2-1; possibly TRBD2 for D (5 bases). The CDR3 length is 13 residues. The V gene's germline CDR1 is SGHTA and CDR2 FQGNSA. The V end was cut by 6 bases, the J end by 4 bases, with 10 bases between.

CDR3 amino acids: CASSQDSGTSNYGYTF. In nucleotides, the CDR3 is TGCGCCAGCAGCCAAGACTCCGGGACAAGTAACTATGGCTACACCTTC. This chain joins TRBV4-3 and TRBJ1-2; tentatively, D is TRBD1 (6 bases). With 0 bases removed from V and 1 base from J, the gap between germline ends came to 12 bases. Germline V CDR1 and CDR2: LGHNA, YSLEER. The CDR3 spans 16 residues.

The chain employs TRBV12-3 or TRBV12-4 and TRBJ1-5; 7 nucleotides align to TRBD1. V gave up 3 bases and J gave up 6 bases; unmatched junction bases: 5. CDR3 size: 14 residues. The CDR3 sequence is CASSFRQGPQPQHF. In DNA form, the CDR3 reads TGTGCCAGCAGTTTCCGACAGGGCCCTCAGCCCCAGCATTTT.

This clonotype was picked up a small number of times. This chain connects TRBV10-1 to TRBJ2-3; 8 bases are a match to TRBD1. The junction had 9 bases not matched to a gene; V was cut back by 3 bases and J by 4 bases. The CDR3 runs to 16 residues. CDR1 WNHNN and CDR2 SYGVQD come from the germline V gene (reference sequence). CDR3 protein: CASSDRRDRPPDTQYF. In nucleotides, the CDR3 is TGCGCCAGCAGTGATCGCCGGGACAGGCCGCCAGATACGCAGTATTTT.

The V call is TRBV12-3 or TRBV12-4, the J call TRBJ2-4, with 7 bases matching TRBD1. This CDR3 is built from 13 residues. After removal of 5 bases from V and 7 bases from J, the junction contained 5 bases not matched to a gene. CDR3 in DNA: TGTGCCAGCAGTCTGGCAGGGGGTAACATTCAGTACTTC. Residues: CASSLAGGNIQYF.

The chain carries TRBV3-1 and TRBJ2-3, with 11 bases identical to TRBD1. CDR3 length: 16 amino acids. Trimming cost V 1 base and J 4 bases; bases outside gene matches: 4. The V gene's germline CDR1 is LGHDT and CDR2 YNNKEL (reference sequence). CDR3 nucleotide sequence: TGTGCCAGCAGCCAAGCCGGGACAGGGGGTGCAGATACGCAGTATTTT. Translation: CASSQAGTGGADTQYF.

The table lists this clonotype with a few counts. The chain uses TRBV4-1 and TRBJ2-5; D remains ambiguous. V was pared by 0 bases and J by 5 bases, with 7 bases between. The CDR3 runs 13 residues. CDR1 MGHRA and CDR2 YSYEKL come from the germline V gene. CDR3 sequence reads: CASSQESSETQYF. The CDR3 DNA is TGCGCCAGCAGCCAAGAGTCCAGCGAGACCCAGTACTTC.

CDR3 bases: TGTGCCAGCAGCGTAGGAGCGAGCGGGAGGGACTCCTACGAGCAGTACTTC. It is translated as CASSVGASGRDSYEQYF. The V call is TRBV9, the J call TRBJ2-7; 10 bases map to TRBD2. Germline-derived CDR1 and CDR2 are SGDLS and YYNGEE. The length of the CDR3 is 17 residues. Trimming at V came to 0 bases and at J to 0 bases, leaving 6 bases not matched to a gene.

Ten or more counts support this clonotype. This chain links TRBV20-1 with TRBJ2-3, with D perhaps TRBD2 (6 bases). CDR1 is DFQATT, CDR2 SNEGSKA, per germline (reference sequence). This CDR3 spans 14 amino acids. The germline V and J ends were trimmed by 1 base and 2 bases, with 10 bases remaining between them. CDR3 protein: CSARGGGNTDTQYF. The CDR3 nucleotides are TGCAGTGCTAGAGGCGGCGGGAACACAGATACGCAGTATTTT.

There are a few counts of this clonotype. The chain links TRBV29-1 to TRBJ1-2; a weak D match, TRBD1 (6 bases). This CDR3 region has 13 residues. The germline V gene encodes CDR1 SQVTM and CDR2 ANQGSEA. Deletions cut 7 bases from V and 4 bases from J, with 16 bases between. CDR3 residues: CSAAGQFSYGYTF. The CDR3 nucleotides read TGCAGCGCTGCCGGACAGTTTTCCTATGGCTACACCTTC.

This chain links TRBV28 with TRBJ1-1; 7 bases align to TRBD1. CDR1 MDHEN and CDR2 SYDVKM come from the germline V gene. V was pared by 5 bases and J by 5 bases, with 8 bases of the junction left unmatched. The CDR3 has 14 residues. The CDR3 DNA sequence: TGTGCCAGCAGTAACACAGGGGTGAGGACTGAAGCTTTCTTT. This encodes CASSNTGVRTEAFF.

This clonotype was detected only once. The chain has TRBV7-9 and TRBJ2-2; D may be TRBD1 (5 bases). The length of the CDR3 is 16 residues. In germline, CDR1 is SEHNR, CDR2 FQNEAQ (reference sequence). The germline V and J ends were trimmed by 2 bases and 1 base, with 11 bases remaining between them. CDR3 DNA sequence: TGTGCCAGCAGCTTAAACCTAGGACAGAACACCGGGGAGCTGTTTTTT. It encodes CASSLNLGQNTGELFF.

This clonotype showed up many times. This chain joins TRBV20-1 and TRBJ2-7, with D maybe TRBD2 (6 bases). V lost 4 bases and J 0 bases, leaving 10 bases between the germline ends. The V gene's germline CDR1 is DFQATT and CDR2 SNEGSKA (reference sequence). The CDR3 spans 13 residues. The CDR3 bases are TGCAGTGCTATCCGGGGGTACTCCTACGAGCAGTACTTC. This gives the protein CSAIRGYSYEQYF.

The chain employs TRBV6-6 and TRBJ2-1; tentatively, D is TRBD1 (5 bases). The CDR3 has 17 residues. Germline assignment: CDR1 MNHNY and CDR2 SVGAGI (reference sequence). Trimming shortened V by 0 bases and J by 3 bases, and 15 bases separated the two germline ends. CDR3 amino acids: CASSYSPTGPYYNEQFF. For the CDR3, the DNA is TGTGCCAGCAGTTACTCTCCTACAGGTCCCTACTACAATGAGCAGTTCTTC.

A note on this clonotype: A read error may be the cause here, since a much bigger clone is one base away. The V gene is TRBV28, the J gene TRBJ2-2; D is unclear. Trimming took 5 bases from V and 4 from J, leaving 2 bases between them. CDR3 size: 11 residues. Germline V gene sequence: CDR1 MDHEN, CDR2 SYDVKM. CDR3 sequence: CASSSTGELFF. The CDR3 DNA follows: TGTGCCAGCAGTAGCACCGGGGAGCTGTTTTTT.

This clonotype was observed a few times. The chain combines TRBV27 with TRBJ1-2; D is undetermined. There are 12 residues in the CDR3. In germline, CDR1 is MNHEY, CDR2 SMNVEV (reference sequence). The V and J ends lost 6 bases and 3 bases respectively, with 8 bases between them. CDR3 protein: CASSGRYYGYTF. In DNA, the CDR3 is TGTGCCAGCAGCGGACGTTACTATGGCTACACCTTC.